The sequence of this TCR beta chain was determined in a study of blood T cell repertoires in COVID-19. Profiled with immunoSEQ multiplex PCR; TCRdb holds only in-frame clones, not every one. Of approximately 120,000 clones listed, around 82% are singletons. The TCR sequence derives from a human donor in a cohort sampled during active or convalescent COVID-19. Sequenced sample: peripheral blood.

In DNA form, the CDR3 reads TGTGCCAGCAGTGGCAGGGGGGCAGCCTATGGCTACACCTTC. The encoded protein is CASSGRGAAYGYTF. J is TRBJ1-2 and V is TRBV2; 7 nucleotides match TRBD1. In germline, CDR1 is SNHLY, CDR2 FYNNEI. The J segment lost 4 bases and the V segment lost 4 bases, leaving 6 bases of the junction unmatched. CDR3 size: 14 residues.